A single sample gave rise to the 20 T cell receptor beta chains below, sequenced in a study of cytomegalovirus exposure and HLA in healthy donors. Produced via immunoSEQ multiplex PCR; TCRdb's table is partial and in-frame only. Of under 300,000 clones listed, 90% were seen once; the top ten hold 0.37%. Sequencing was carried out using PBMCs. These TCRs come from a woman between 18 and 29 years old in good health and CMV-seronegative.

The CDR3 spells CATQKNRDQETQYF. CDR3 DNA sequence: TGTGCCACCCAGAAGAACAGGGATCAAGAGACCCAGTACTTC. The chain recombines TRBV10-3 with TRBJ2-5; D might be TRBD1 (6 bases). V was cut by 10 bases and J by 2 bases, with 17 bases left in between. CDR3 length: 14 residues. Germline V gene lookup returns CDR1 ENHRY and CDR2 SYGVKD.

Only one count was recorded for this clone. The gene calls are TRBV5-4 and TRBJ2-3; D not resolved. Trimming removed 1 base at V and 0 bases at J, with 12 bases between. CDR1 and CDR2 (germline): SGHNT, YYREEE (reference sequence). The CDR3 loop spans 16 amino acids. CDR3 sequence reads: CASSLRVAASTDTQYF. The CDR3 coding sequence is TGTGCCAGCAGCTTGCGTGTAGCAGCTAGCACAGATACGCAGTATTTT.

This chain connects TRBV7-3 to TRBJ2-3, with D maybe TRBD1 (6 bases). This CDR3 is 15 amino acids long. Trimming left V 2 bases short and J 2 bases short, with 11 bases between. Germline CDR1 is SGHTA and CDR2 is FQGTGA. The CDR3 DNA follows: TGTGCCAGCAGCTTAGGGACAACTAACACAGATACGCAGTATTTT. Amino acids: CASSLGTTNTDTQYF.

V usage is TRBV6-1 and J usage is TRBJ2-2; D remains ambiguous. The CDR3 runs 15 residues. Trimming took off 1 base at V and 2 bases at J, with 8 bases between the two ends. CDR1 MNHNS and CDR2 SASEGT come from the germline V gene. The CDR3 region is CASSEELVNTGELFF. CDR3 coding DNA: TGTGCCAGCAGTGAAGAGTTAGTAAACACCGGGGAGCTGTTTTTT.

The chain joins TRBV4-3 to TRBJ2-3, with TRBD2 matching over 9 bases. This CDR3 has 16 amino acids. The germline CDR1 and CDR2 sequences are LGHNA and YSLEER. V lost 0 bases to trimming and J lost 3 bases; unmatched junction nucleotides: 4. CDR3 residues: CASSQDTSGPTDTQYF. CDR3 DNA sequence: TGCGCCAGCAGCCAAGACACTAGCGGGCCAACAGATACGCAGTATTTT.

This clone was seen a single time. The CDR3 DNA is TGTGCCAGCAGCTTCGAGCAGGGGGGAGACGAGCAGTACTTC. Residues: CASSFEQGGDEQYF. This chain joins TRBV7-9 and TRBJ2-7; TRBD1 is a possible D gene (7 bases). The CDR3 has 14 amino acids. V was cut by 3 bases and J by 5 bases, with 14 bases left in between. Germline V gene lookup returns CDR1 SEHNR and CDR2 FQNEAQ (reference sequence).

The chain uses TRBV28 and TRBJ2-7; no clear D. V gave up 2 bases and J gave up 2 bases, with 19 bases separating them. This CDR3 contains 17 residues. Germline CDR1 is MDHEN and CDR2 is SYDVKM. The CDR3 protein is CASSLRSGRGRAYEQYF. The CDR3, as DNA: TGTGCCAGCAGTTTACGGTCAGGTCGTGGTCGCGCCTACGAGCAGTACTTC.

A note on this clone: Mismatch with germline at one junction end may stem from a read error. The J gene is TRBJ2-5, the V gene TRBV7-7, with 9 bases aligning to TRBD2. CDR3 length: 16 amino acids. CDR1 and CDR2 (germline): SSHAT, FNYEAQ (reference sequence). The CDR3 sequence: CASSLAPGLAEETQYF. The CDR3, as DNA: TGTGCTAGCAGCTTAGCCCCGGGACTAGCAGAAGAGACCCAGTACTTC.

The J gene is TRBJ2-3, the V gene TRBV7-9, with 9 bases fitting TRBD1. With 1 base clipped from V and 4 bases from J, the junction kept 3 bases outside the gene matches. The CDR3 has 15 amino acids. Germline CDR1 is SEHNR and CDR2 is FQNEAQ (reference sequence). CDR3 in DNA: TGTGCCAGCAGCTTAGGGGACAGGGAGGCAGATACGCAGTATTTT. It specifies CASSLGDREADTQYF.

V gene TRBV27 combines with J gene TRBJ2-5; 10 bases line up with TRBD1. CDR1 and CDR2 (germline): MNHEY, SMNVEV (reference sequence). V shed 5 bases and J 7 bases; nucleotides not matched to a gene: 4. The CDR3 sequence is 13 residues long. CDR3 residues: CASSRDRGGTQYF. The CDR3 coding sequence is TGTGCCAGCAGTCGGGACAGGGGAGGGACCCAGTACTTC.

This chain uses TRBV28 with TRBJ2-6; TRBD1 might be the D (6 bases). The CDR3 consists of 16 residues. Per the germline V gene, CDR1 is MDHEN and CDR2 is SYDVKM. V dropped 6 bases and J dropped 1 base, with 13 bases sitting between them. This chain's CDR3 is CASRETGVSGANVLTF. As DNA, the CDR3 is TGTGCCAGCAGGGAGACAGGAGTTTCTGGGGCCAACGTCCTGACTTTC.

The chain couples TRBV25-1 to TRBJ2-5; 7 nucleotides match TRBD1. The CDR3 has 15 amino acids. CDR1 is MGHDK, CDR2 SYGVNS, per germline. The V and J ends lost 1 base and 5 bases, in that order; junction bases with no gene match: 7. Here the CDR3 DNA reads TGTGCCAGCAGTGAATTTGAGGGGGCAGGGGAGACCCAGTACTTC. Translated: CASSEFEGAGETQYF.

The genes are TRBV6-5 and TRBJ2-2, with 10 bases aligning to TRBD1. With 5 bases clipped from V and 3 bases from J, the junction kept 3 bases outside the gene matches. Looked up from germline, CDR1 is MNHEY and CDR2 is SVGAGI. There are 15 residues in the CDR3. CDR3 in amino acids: CASSPGTGDTGELFF. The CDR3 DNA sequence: TGTGCCAGCAGTCCCGGGACAGGGGACACCGGGGAGCTGTTTTTT.

The CDR3 DNA reads TGCGCCAGCAGCATCACTAGCGGGGGGACCGGGGAGCTGTTTTTT. Translated: CASSITSGGTGELFF. J is TRBJ2-2 and V is TRBV5-1; TRBD2 aligns across 12 bases. The CDR3 contains 15 residues. Per the germline V gene, CDR1 is SGHRS and CDR2 is YFSETQ. Trimming removed 4 bases from V and 5 bases from J; junction bases left unmatched: 3.

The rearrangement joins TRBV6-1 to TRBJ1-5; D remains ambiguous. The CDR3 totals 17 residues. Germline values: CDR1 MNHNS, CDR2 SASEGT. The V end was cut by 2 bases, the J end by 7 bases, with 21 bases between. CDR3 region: CASSENYDRFTGQPQHF. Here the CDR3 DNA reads TGTGCCAGCAGTGAAAATTACGACCGTTTCACGGGACAGCCCCAGCATTTT.

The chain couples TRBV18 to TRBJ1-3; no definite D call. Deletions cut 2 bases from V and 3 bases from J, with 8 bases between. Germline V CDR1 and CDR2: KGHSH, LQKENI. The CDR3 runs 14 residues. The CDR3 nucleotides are TGTGCCAGCTCACCAGGAGGGCATGGAAACACCATATATTTT. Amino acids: CASSPGGHGNTIYF.

This CDR3 reads CASSKGLAGGWLYEQYV. DNA for the CDR3: TGTGCCAGCAGCAAGGGACTAGCGGGGGGCTGGCTCTACGAGCAGTACGTC. This chain uses TRBV7-2 with TRBJ2-7; 15 bases are a match to TRBD2. This CDR3 region has 17 residues. J lost 3 bases, V lost 5 bases, and 8 bases had no gene match. Germline lookup yields CDR1 SGHTA and CDR2 FQGNSA.

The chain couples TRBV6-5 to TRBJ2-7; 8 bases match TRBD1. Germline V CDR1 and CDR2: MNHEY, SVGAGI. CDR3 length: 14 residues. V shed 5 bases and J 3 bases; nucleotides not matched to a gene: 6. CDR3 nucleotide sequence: TGTGCCAGCAGTAGACTTGGACAGGGCTACGAGCAGTACTTC. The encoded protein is CASSRLGQGYEQYF.

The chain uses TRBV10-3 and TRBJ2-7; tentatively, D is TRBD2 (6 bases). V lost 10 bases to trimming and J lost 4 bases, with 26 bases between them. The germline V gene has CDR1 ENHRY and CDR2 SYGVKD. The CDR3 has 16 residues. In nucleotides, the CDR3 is TGTGCCACCCACGCAGGGTCTTCGGGGGAGCCGTACGAGCAGTACTTC. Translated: CATHAGSSGEPYEQYF.

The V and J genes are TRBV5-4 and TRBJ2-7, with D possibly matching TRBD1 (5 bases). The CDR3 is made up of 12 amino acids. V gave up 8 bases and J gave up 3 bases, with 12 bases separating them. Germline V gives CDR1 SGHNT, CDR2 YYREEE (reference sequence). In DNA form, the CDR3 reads TGTGCCAGTAGAGACAGCCGCTACGAGCAGTACTTC. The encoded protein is CASRDSRYEQYF.